This is a list of T cell receptor beta chains from one sample in a study of untreated major depressive disorder. Sequencing was performed with immunoSEQ multiplex PCR; in TCRdb, only in-frame clones are kept and a portion is missing. The sample has around 13,000 clones, 80% to 95% seen once. Sequences were obtained from CD4+ T cells from PBMCs. These receptor sequences come from a woman between 25 and 40 years old with major depressive disorder. The CDR3 runs from the conserved cysteine through the conserved F or W. A D gene is named only where the DNA matches it firmly. The size field is filled for only some rows; it gives once, few, many or a size class.

TRBV27	-	TRBJ2-7	-	CASSLKGVGIYEQYF	TGTGCCAGCAGTTTAAAGGGGGTGGGGATCTACGAGCAGTACTTC
TRBV6-5	-	TRBJ1-1	-	CASSYLGGRNTEAFF	TGTGCCAGCAGTTACCTCGGGGGGAGGAACACTGAAGCTTTCTTT
TRBV15	-	TRBJ1-1	-	CATSRALGSRPFFEAFF	TGTGCCACCAGCAGAGCCTTGGGGTCTCGACCGTTCTTTGAAGCTTTCTTT
TRBV5-1	-	TRBJ1-1	-	CASSLAQAPNTEAFF	TGCGCCAGCAGCTTGGCCCAGGCCCCGAACACTGAAGCTTTCTTT
TRBV12-5	TRBD1	TRBJ1-5	-	CASGSPTGGFNQPQHF	TGTGCTAGTGGTTCACCCACAGGGGGATTCAATCAGCCCCAGCATTTT
TRBV10-3	-	TRBJ1-2	-	CAITFDRDYGYTF	TGTGCCATCACCTTCGACCGTGACTATGGCTACACCTTC
TRBV14	-	TRBJ1-2	once	CASSQGRRYGYTF	TGTGCCAGCAGCCAGGGACGCCGGTATGGCTACACCTTC
TRBV2	TRBD2	TRBJ2-7	-	CASKEGLAGDFYEQYF	TGTGCCAGCAAGGAGGGACTAGCGGGAGATTTCTACGAGCAGTACTTC
TRBV7-6	-	TRBJ2-5	-	CASSLAGFQETQYF	TGTGCCAGCAGCTTAGCTGGGTTCCAAGAGACCCAGTACTTC
TRBV2	TRBD1	TRBJ2-3	-	CASSRQGFGTDTQYF	TGTGCCAGCAGTCGACAGGGGTTCGGCACAGATACGCAGTATTTT
TRBV7-9	TRBD2	TRBJ2-7	-	CASSSQGGRASYEQYF	TGTGCCAGCAGCTCCCAAGGCGGGAGGGCATCCTACGAGCAGTACTTC
TRBV7-6	TRBD2	TRBJ2-3	-	CASSLVGGRAKDTQYF	TGTGCCAGCAGCTTAGTAGGCGGGAGGGCGAAAGATACGCAGTATTTT
TRBV5-1	-	TRBJ2-1	-	CASSRDGTYNNEQFF	TGCGCCAGCAGCCGGGACGGGACTTATAACAATGAGCAGTTCTTC
TRBV6-1	TRBD2	TRBJ2-2	-	CASSESVAGETGELFF	TGTGCCAGCAGTGAAAGCGTAGCGGGAGAAACCGGGGAGCTGTTTTTT
TRBV11-2	-	TRBJ2-4	-	CASSFGVGGNIQYF	TGTGCCAGCAGCTTCGGGGTGGGTGGAAACATTCAGTACTTC
TRBV7-9	TRBD1	TRBJ1-1	-	CASSDRQGGPEAFF	TGTGCCAGCAGTGACCGACAGGGAGGCCCTGAAGCTTTCTTT
TRBV5-1	TRBD2	TRBJ2-1	-	CASSFMAGGRAVFVHEQFF	TGCGCCAGCAGCTTCATGGCTGGTGGGAGGGCCGTTTTCGTACATGAGCAGTTCTTC